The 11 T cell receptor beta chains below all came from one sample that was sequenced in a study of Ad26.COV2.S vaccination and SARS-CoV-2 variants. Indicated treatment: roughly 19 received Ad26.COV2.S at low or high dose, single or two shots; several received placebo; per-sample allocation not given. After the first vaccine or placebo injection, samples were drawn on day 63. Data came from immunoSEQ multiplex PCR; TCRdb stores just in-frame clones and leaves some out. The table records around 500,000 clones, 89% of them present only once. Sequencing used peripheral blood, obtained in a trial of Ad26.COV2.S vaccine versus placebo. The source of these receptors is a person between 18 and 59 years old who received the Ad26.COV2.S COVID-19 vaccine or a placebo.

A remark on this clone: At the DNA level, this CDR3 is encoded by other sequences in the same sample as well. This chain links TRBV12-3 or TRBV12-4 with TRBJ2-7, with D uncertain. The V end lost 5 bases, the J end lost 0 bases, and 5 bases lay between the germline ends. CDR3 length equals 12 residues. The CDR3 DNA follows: TGTGCCAGCAGTCCCCCCTCCTACGAGCAGTACTTC. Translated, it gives CASSPPSYEQYF.

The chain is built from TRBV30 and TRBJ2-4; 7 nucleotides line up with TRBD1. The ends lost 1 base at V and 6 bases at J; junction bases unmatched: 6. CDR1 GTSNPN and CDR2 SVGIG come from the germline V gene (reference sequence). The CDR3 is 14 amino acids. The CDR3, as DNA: TGTGCCTGGAGTGACGGGACAGTCGGAAACATTCAGTACTTC. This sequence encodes CAWSDGTVGNIQYF. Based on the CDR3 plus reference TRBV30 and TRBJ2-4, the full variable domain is SQTIHQWPATLVQPVGSPLSLECTVEGTSNPNLYWYRQAAGRGLQLLFYSVGIGQISSEVPQNLSASRPQDRQFILSSKKLLLSDSGFYLCAWSDGTVGNIQYFGAGTRLSVL.

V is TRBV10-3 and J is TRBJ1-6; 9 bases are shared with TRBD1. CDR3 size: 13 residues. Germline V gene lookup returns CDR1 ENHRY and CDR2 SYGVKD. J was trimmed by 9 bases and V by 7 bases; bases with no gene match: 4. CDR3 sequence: CAIKGQGSSPLHF. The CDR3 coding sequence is TGTGCCATCAAGGGACAGGGTTCTTCACCCCTCCACTTT.

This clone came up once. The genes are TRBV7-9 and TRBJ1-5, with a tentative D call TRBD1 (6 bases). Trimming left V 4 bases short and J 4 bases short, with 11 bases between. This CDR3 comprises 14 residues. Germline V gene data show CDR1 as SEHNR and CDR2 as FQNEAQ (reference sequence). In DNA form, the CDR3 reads TGTGCCAGCAGCTCGGACAGACAGAATCAGCCCCAGCATTTT. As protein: CASSSDRQNQPQHF. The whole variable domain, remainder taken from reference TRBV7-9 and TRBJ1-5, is DTGVSQNPRHKITKRGQNVTFRCDPISEHNRLYWYRQTLGQGPEFLTYFQNEAQLEKSRLLSDRFSAERPKGSFSTLEIQRTEQGDSAMYLCASSSDRQNQPQHFGDGTRLSIL.

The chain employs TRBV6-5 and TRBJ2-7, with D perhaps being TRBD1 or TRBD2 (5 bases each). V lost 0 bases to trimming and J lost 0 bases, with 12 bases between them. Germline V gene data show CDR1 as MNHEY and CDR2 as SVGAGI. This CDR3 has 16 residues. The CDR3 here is CASSYSGALTSYEQYF. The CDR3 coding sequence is TGTGCCAGCAGTTACTCCGGGGCCCTGACCTCCTACGAGCAGTACTTC.

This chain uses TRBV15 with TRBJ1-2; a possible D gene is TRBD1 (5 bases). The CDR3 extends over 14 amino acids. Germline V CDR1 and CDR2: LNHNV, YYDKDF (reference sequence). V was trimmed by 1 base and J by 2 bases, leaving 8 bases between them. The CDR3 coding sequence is TGTGCCACCAGCAGAGTAACAGGCAACTATGGCTACACCTTC. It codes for CATSRVTGNYGYTF.

The CDR3 region has the DNA TGTGCCACCCGAGGACAGGGCGGGCCCGGGGAGCTGTTTTTT. This gives the protein CATRGQGGPGELFF. V and J are TRBV24-1 and TRBJ2-2, with 8 bases aligning to TRBD1. This CDR3 comprises 14 residues. Per the germline V gene, CDR1 is KGHDR and CDR2 is SFDVKD. The V and J ends lost 9 bases and 6 bases, in that order; junction bases with no gene match: 8.

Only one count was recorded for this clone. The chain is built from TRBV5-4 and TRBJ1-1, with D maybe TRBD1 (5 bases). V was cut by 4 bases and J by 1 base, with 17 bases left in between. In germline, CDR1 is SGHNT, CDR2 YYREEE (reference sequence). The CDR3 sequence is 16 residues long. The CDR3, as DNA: TGTGCCAGCAGCCCGCTAGACATACAGGAGAACACTGAAGCTTTCTTT. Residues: CASSPLDIQENTEAFF.

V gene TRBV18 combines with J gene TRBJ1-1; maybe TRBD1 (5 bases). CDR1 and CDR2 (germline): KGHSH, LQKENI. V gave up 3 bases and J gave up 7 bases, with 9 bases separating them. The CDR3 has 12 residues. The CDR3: CASSPGTVEAFF. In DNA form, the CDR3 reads TGTGCCAGCTCACCCGGGACCGTTGAAGCTTTCTTT.

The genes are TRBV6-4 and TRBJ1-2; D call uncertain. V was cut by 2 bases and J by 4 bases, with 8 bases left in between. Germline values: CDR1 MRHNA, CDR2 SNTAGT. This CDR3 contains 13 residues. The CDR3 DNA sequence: TGTGCCAGCAGTGACGTGGGAGGCTATGGCTACACCTTC. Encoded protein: CASSDVGGYGYTF.

CDR3 sequence (DNA): TGCGCCAGCAGTCGCGACAGGATGGGGGATCAGCCCCAGCATTTT. As protein: CASSRDRMGDQPQHF. The chain joins TRBV23-1 to TRBJ1-5, with D maybe TRBD1 (6 bases). TRBV23-1 is identified as an open reading frame with a role that is uncertain. V lost 4 bases to trimming and J lost 5 bases, with 15 bases between them. The CDR3 contains 15 residues.